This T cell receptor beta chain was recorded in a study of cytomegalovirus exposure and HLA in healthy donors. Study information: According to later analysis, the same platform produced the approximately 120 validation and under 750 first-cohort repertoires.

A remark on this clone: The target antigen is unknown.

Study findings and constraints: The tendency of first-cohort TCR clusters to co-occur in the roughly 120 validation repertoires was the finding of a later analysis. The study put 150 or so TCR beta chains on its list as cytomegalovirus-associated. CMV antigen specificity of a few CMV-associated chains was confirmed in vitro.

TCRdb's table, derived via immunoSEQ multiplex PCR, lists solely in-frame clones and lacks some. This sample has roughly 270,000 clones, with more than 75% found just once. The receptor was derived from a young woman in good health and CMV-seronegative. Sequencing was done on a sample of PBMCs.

The CDR3 is CASSALLGDIYNSPLHF. DNA for the CDR3: TGTGCCAGCAGTGCACTTCTAGGGGACATTTATAATTCACCCCTCCACTTT. The chain uses TRBV6-1 and TRBJ1-6; D possibly corresponds to TRBD1 (6 bases). CDR1 and CDR2 (germline): MNHNS, SASEGT. The CDR3 has 17 amino acids. V lost 4 bases, J lost 4 bases, and 17 bases lay in between.